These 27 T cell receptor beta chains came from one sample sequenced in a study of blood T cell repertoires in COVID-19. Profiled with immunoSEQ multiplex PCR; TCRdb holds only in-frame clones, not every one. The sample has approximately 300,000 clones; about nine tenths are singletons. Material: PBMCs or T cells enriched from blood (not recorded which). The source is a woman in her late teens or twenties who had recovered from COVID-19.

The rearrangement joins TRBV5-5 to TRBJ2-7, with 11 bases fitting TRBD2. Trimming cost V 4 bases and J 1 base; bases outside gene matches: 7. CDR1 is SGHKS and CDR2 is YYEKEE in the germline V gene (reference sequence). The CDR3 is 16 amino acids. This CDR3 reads CASSRVAGGSSYEQYF. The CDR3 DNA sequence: TGTGCCAGCAGCCGCGTAGCGGGAGGGAGTTCCTACGAGCAGTACTTC.

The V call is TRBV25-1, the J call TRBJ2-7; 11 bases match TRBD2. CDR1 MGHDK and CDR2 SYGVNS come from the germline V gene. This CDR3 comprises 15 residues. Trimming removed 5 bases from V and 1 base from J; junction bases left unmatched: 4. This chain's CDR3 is CASSPLAGGSYEQYF. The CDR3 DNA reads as TGTGCCAGCAGTCCCTTAGCGGGGGGGTCCTACGAGCAGTACTTC.

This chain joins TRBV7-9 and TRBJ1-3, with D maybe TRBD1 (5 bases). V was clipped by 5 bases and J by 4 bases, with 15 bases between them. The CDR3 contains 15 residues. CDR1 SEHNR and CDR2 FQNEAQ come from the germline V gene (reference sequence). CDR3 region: CASSLPTERGNTIYF. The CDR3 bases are TGTGCCAGCAGCCTACCGACAGAAAGAGGAAACACCATATATTTT. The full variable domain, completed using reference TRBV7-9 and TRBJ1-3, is DTGVSQNPRHKITKRGQNVTFRCDPISEHNRLYWYRQTLGQGPEFLTYFQNEAQLEKSRLLSDRFSAERPKGSFSTLEIQRTEQGDSAMYLCASSLPTERGNTIYFGEGSWLTVV.

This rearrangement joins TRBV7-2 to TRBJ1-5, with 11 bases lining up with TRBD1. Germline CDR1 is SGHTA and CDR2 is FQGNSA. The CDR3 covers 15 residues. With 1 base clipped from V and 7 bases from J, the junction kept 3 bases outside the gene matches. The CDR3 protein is CASSLEGTGGQPQHF. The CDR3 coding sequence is TGTGCCAGCAGCTTAGAAGGGACAGGGGGACAGCCCCAGCATTTT. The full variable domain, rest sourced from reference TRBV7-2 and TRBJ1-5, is GAGVSQSPSNKVTEKGKDVELRCDPISGHTALYWYRQSLGQGLEFLIYFQGNSAPDKSGLPSDRFSAERTGGSVSTLTIQRTQQEDSAVYLCASSLEGTGGQPQHFGDGTRLSIL.

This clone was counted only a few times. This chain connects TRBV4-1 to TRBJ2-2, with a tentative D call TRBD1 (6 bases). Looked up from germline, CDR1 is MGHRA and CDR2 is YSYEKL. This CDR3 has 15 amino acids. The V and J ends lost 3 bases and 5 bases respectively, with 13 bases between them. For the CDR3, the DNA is TGCGCCAGCAGCCATCTCTCTGACAGGACCGGGGAGCTGTTTTTT. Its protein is CASSHLSDRTGELFF.

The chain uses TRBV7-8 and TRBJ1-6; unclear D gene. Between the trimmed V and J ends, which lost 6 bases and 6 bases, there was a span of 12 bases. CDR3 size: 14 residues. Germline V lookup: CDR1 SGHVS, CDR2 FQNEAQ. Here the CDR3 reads CASRLVLGNSPLHF. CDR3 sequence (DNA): TGTGCCAGCAGGCTGGTACTTGGTAATTCACCCCTCCACTTT.

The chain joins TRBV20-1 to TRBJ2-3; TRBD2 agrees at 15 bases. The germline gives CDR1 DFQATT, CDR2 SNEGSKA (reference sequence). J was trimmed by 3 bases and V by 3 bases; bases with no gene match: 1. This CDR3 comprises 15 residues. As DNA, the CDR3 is TGCAGTGCTAGTGGGACTAGCGGGAGGACAGATACGCAGTATTTT. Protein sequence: CSASGTSGRTDTQYF.

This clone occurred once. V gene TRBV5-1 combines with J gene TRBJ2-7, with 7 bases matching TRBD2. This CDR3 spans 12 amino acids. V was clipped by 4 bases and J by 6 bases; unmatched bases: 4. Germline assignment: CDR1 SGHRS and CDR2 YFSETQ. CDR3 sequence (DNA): TGCGCCAGCAGCGAGGGAGGGGCCGAGCAGTACTTC. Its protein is CASSEGGAEQYF.

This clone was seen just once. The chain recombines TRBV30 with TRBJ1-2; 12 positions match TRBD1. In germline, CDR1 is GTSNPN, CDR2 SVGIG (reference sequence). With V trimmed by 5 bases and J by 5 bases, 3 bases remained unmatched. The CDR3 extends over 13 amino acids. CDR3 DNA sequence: TGTGCCTGGGGGACAGGGGGCCGGTATGGCTACACCTTC. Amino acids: CAWGTGGRYGYTF.

The CDR3 here is CASSYMDSIYEQYF. Written as DNA, the CDR3 is TGTGCCAGCAGCTACATGGACAGCATCTACGAGCAGTACTTC. This chain connects TRBV5-5 to TRBJ2-7; D is perhaps TRBD1 (6 bases). The germline gives CDR1 SGHKS, CDR2 YYEKEE (reference sequence). The CDR3 consists of 14 residues. Between the trimmed V and J ends, which lost 3 bases and 3 bases, there was a span of 13 bases. The whole variable domain, filled in from reference TRBV5-5 and TRBJ2-7, reads DAGVTQSPTHLIKTRGQQVTLRCSPISGHKSVSWYQQVLGQGPQFIFQYYEKEERGRGNFPDRFSARQFPNYSSELNVNALLLGDSALYLCASSYMDSIYEQYFGPGTRLTVT.

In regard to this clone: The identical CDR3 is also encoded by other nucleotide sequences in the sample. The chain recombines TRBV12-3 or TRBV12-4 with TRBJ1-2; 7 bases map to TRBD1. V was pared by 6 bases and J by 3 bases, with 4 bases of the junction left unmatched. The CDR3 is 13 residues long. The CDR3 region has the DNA TGTGCCAGCAGCCCGGGGACAGACTATGGCTACACCTTC. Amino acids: CASSPGTDYGYTF.

CDR3 DNA: TGTGCCAGCTCACCGAGGACAGGGGAAGAGACCCAGTACTTC. It codes for CASSPRTGEETQYF. This rearrangement joins TRBV18 to TRBJ2-5; 9 bases match TRBD1. CDR3 length equals 14 residues. V was clipped by 3 bases and J by 3 bases; unmatched bases: 2. CDR1 is KGHSH, CDR2 LQKENI, per germline. The full variable domain, its missing parts supplied by reference TRBV18 and TRBJ2-5, is NAGVMQNPRHLVRRRGQEARLRCSPMKGHSHVYWYRQLPEEGLKFMVYLQKENIIDESGMPKERFSAEFPKEGPSILRIQQVVRGDSAAYFCASSPRTGEETQYFGPGTRLLVL.

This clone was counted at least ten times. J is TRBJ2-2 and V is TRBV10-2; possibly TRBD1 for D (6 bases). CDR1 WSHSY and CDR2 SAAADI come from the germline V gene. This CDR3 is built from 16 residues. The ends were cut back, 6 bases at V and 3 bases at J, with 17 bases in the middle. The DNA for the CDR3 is TGCGCCAGCAGCTCCCCTTCCCGGACAGACACCGGGGAGCTGTTTTTT. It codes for CASSSPSRTDTGELFF.

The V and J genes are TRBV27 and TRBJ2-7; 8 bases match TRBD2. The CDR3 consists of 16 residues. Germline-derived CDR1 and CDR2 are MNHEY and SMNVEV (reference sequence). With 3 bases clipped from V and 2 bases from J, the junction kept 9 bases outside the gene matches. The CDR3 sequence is CASSFATSGSPYEQYF. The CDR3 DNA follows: TGTGCCAGCAGTTTTGCGACGAGCGGGAGTCCCTACGAGCAGTACTTC.

CDR3 bases: TGTGCCAGCAGCCAAGATCTGGCACGCTGGAGGATGGAGGGCACCGGGGAGCTGTTTTTT. Translated: CASSQDLARWRMEGTGELFF. The V and J genes are TRBV3-1 (or the pseudogene TRBV3-2) and TRBJ2-2, with D tentatively TRBD2 (6 bases). The CDR3 has 20 residues. V lost 0 bases and J lost 4, with 24 bases in between. Germline lookup yields CDR1 LGHDT and CDR2 YNNKEL (reference sequence).

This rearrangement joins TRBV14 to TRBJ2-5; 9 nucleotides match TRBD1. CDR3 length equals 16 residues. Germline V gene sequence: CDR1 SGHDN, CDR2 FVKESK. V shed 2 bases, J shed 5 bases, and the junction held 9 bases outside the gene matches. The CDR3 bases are TGTGCCAGCAGCCAATGGTTAACAGGGGGCGCGGAGACCCAGTACTTC. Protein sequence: CASSQWLTGGAETQYF.

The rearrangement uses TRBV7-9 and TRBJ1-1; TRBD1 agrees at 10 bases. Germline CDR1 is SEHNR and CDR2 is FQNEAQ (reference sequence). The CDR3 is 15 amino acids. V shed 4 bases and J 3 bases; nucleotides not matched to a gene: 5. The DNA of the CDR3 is TGTGCCAGCAGCTACGGGGACAGGGGCTACACTGAAGCTTTCTTT. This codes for CASSYGDRGYTEAFF.

DNA for the CDR3: TGTGCCAGTAGTGGGACATCATGGCCAGGCACCGGGGAGCTGTTTTTT. This encodes CASSGTSWPGTGELFF. J is TRBJ2-2 and V is TRBV19; a weak D match, TRBD1 (6 bases). Trimming left V 5 bases short and J 4 bases short, with 17 bases between. The CDR3 consists of 16 residues. Looked up from germline, CDR1 is LNHDA and CDR2 is SQIVND (reference sequence).

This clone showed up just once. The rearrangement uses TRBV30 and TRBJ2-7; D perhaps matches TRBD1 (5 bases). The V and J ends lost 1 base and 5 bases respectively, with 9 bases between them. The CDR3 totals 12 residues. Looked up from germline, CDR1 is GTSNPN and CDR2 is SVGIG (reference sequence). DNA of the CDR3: TGTGCCTGGAGTGCAGGGTTTCACGAGCAGTACTTC. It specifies CAWSAGFHEQYF.

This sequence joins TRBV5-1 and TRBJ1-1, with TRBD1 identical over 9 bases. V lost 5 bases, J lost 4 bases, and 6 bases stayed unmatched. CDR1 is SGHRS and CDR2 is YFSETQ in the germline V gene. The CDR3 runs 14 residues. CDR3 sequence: CASRQGAVGTEAFF. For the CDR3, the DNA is TGCGCCAGCAGACAGGGGGCGGTCGGCACTGAAGCTTTCTTT.

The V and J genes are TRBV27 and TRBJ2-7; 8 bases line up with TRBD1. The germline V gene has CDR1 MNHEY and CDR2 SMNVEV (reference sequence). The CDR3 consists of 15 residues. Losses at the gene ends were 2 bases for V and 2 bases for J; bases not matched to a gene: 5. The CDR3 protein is CASSLSQGAPYEQYF. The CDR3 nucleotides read TGTGCCAGCAGTTTAAGCCAGGGGGCCCCCTACGAGCAGTACTTC.

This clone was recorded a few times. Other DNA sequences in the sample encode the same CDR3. DNA of the CDR3: TGCGCCAGCAGCTTGGGGCTAGCGGGGGGAACCACAGATACGCAGTATTTT. Translated: CASSLGLAGGTTDTQYF. The chain couples TRBV5-1 to TRBJ2-3; TRBD2 agrees at 11 bases. The CDR3 totals 17 residues. V lost 0 bases to trimming and J lost 2 bases; unmatched junction nucleotides: 5. Germline lookup yields CDR1 SGHRS and CDR2 YFSETQ.

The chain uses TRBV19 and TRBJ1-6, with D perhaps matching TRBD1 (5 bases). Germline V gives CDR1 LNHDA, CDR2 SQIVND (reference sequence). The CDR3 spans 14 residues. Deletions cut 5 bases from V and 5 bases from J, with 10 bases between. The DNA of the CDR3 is TGTGCCAGTAGTCTGGGACTGAATAATTCACCCCTCCACTTT. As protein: CASSLGLNNSPLHF.

The CDR3 protein is CAWATGLGSPLHF. The CDR3 nucleotides are TGTGCCTGGGCGACAGGGCTTGGATCACCCCTCCACTTT. The chain carries TRBV30 and TRBJ1-6, with 7 positions matching TRBD1. CDR1 is GTSNPN and CDR2 is SVGIG in the germline V gene (reference sequence). The CDR3 has 13 residues. The J segment lost 10 bases and the V segment lost 5 bases, leaving 8 bases of the junction unmatched. The full variable domain, completed using reference TRBV30 and TRBJ1-6, is SQTIHQWPATLVQPVGSPLSLECTVEGTSNPNLYWYRQAAGRGLQLLFYSVGIGQISSEVPQNLSASRPQDRQFILSSKKLLLSDSGFYLCAWATGLGSPLHFGNGTRLTVT.

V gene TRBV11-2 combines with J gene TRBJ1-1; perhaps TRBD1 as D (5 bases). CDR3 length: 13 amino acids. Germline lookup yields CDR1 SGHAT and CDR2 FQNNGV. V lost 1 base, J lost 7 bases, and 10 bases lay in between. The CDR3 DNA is TGTGCCAGCAGCTTAGTGGGGCATGGTGAAGCTTTCTTT. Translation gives CASSLVGHGEAFF. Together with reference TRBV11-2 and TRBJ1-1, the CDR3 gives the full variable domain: EAGVAQSPRYKIIEKRQSVAFWCNPISGHATLYWYQQILGQGPKLLIQFQNNGVVDDSQLPKDRFSAERLKGVDSTLKIQPAKLEDSAVYLCASSLVGHGEAFFGQGTRLTVV.

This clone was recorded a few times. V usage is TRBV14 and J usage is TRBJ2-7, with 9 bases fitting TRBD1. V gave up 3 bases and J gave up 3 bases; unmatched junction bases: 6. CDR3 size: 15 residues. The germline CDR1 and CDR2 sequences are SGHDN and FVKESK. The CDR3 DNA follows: TGTGCCAGCAGCCACTCGGGACAGGGCATCTACGAGCAGTACTTC. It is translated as CASSHSGQGIYEQYF.

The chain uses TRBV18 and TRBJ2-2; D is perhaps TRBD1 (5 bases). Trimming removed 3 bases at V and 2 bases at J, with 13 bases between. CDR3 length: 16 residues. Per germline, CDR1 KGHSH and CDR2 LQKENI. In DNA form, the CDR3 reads TGTGCCAGCTCACCCCGACAGACAGCCAACACCGGGGAGCTGTTTTTT. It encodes CASSPRQTANTGELFF.